This T cell receptor beta chain was retrieved from a study of blood T cell repertoires in COVID-19. For the study at large: Specimens from acute and convalescent COVID-19 originated in the United States, Italy and Spain.

Germline-derived CDR1 and CDR2 are SGHAT and FQNNGV. The V end lost 7 bases, the J end lost 4 bases, and 17 bases lay between the germline ends. The CDR3 contains 15 residues. In the study's own analysis: For nucleated cells, counts were estimated from reference gene primer amplification. Profiled with immunoSEQ multiplex PCR; TCRdb holds only in-frame clones, not every one. Clone size and the V and J calls come from that table; the DNA yielded D and trimming. In the table there are more than 25,000 clones, roughly 90% of which are singletons. The chain links TRBV11-2 to TRBJ2-1; D perhaps matches TRBD1 (5 bases). The sample consisted of peripheral blood. This receptor was taken from a human donor in a cohort sampled during active COVID-19. The CDR3 DNA sequence: TGTGCCAGCACCAACGACCAGGGCCGATACAATGAGCAGTTCTTC. Translated, it gives CASTNDQGRYNEQFF.